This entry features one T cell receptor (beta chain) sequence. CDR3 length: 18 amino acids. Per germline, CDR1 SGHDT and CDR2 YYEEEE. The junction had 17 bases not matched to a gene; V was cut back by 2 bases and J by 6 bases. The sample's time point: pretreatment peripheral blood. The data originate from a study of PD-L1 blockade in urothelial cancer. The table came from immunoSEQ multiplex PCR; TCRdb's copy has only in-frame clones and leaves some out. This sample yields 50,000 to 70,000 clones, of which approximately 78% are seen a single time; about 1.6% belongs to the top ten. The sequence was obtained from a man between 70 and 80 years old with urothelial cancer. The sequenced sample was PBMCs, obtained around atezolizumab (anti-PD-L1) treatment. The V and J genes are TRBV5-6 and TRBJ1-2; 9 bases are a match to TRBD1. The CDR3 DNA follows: TGTGCCAGCAGCTTTTTAAGCTCGGCGGGACAGGGTTACGATGGCTACACCTTC. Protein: CASSFLSSAGQGYDGYTF.